This T cell receptor (beta chain) was sequenced for a study of cytomegalovirus exposure and HLA in healthy donors. Points from the study as a whole: With later analysis, a missense DCLRE1C variant became linked to TCR beta V- and J-gene trimming.

Primers: 60 Vbeta forward and 13 Jbeta reverse. TCRdb's copy holds only in-frame clones and misses some; the assay was immunoSEQ multiplex PCR. The sample has roughly 120,000 clones. On this clone: No antigen is known for it.

Sequenced: PBMCs. This TCR derives from a young man in good health and CMV-seronegative.

The CDR3 reads CASSLSGGTYGYTF. In DNA form, the CDR3 reads TGCGCCAGCAGCTTGTCGGGGGGCACTTATGGCTACACCTTC. The rearrangement links TRBV5-1 to TRBJ1-2, with D perhaps TRBD1 (6 bases). Germline assignment: CDR1 SGHRS and CDR2 YFSETQ. The CDR3 loop spans 14 amino acids. Trimming stripped 1 base from V and 5 bases from J, with 12 bases between.